The clone carrying this T cell receptor (beta chain) was seen ten or more times. This entry belongs to a study of blood T cells in healthy people across ages. A J-beta primer mix and a sample-barcoded 5' primer were used in a second PCR of about 6 to 12 cycles. TCRdb analysed the 5' RACE reads with MiXCR anew, one entry per CDR3 protein. The profile covers more than 1,000,000 distinct CDR3 sequences, with 25% appearing a single time and around 0.7% taken by the ten largest. These same records also appear under a second study, on T cells of mothers and their children. From that study: The authors added sample barcodes and 2-4 random nucleotides using the M1S primer of the second PCR.

The sequencing input was blood. The source is a girl aged 2 to 10 in good health.

CDR3 region: CSVEPRQQRIYGYTF. The CDR3 nucleotides read TGCAGCGTTGAACCTCGACAGCAGAGGATCTATGGCTACACCTTC. The chain carries TRBV29-1 and TRBJ1-2; possibly TRBD1 for D (5 bases). Per the germline V gene, CDR1 is SQVTM and CDR2 is ANQGSEA. V dropped 2 bases and J dropped 4 bases, with 17 bases sitting between them. The CDR3 totals 15 residues.